Listed below are T cell receptor beta chains from one sample, sequenced in a study of shared clonotypes between healthy human individuals. Only in-frame clones appear in the TCRdb table, and some are missing; sequencing was by immunoSEQ multiplex PCR. This table has roughly 1,800,000 clones, about 95% appearing once. Sequencing input: naive CD8+ T cells sorted from blood. The receptor set was obtained from a man aged 18 to 30 in good health. The conserved cysteine and the conserved F or W are not part of the CDR3 here. Each record gives: V gene, CDR3 protein.

TRBV11-2 ASSLEGPVGEQY
TRBV7-8 ASSLGGAPQH
TRBV30 AWSELAGGWMDTQY
TRBV28 ASSLWPHSGGAYEQY
TRBV11-2 ASSPPSEIKQF
TRBV30 AWSPPGADTQY
TRBV6-5 ASSGQAGTDTQY
TRBV29-1 SVGGLNAGELF
TRBV27 ASSFGGGREQY
TRBV27 ASSPSSGDSYNEQF
TRBV7-2 ASSLAGNRANTGELF
TRBV11-2 ASSLRSALNAGELF
TRBV7-2 ASRGGETQY
TRBV7-8 ASSPGLAGGLSTDTQY
TRBV4-1 ASSFRLAGGSETQY
TRBV29-1 SVEVQGAFVYEQY
TRBV28 ASSPGGEREYEQY
TRBV30 AWSVLGQGYEQY
TRBV9 ASSVVGGRADTQY
TRBV6-5 ASSYSTSDQETQY
TRBV6-5 ASSYSPGWATYGYT
TRBV30 AWGPGPNTEAF
TRBV9 ASSVGLAGDYEQY
TRBV4-3 ASSQVGQDTEAF
TRBV27 ASSLVGTGANVLT
TRBV2 ASSARTGDPQETQY
TRBV6-4 ASSVSPGSGELF
TRBV20-1 SARGRSEQY
TRBV5-6 ASSSTSSPGELF
TRBV7-9 ASSTGGGDYEQY
TRBV4-3 ASSQVPGTALYEQY